The subject of this entry is one T cell receptor (beta chain). Seattle's cohort entered during active infection and was followed longitudinally. In the authors' workflow: Estimates of nucleated cell counts were drawn from the amplification of reference gene primers. Clones were sequenced by immunoSEQ multiplex PCR, and TCRdb holds only the in-frame ones, with some missing. That table supplies the V and J calls and clone size; D and trimming were determined from the DNA. Seen here are under 450,000 clones, approximately 90% observed once, and the top ten hold roughly 1.5%. This entry belongs to a study of blood T cell repertoires in COVID-19. On the study more broadly: The United States, Italy and Spain provided the acute and convalescent COVID-19 samples. T cells, B-cell-depleted T cells, or PBMCs supplied cDNA or gDNA.

There are 14 residues in the CDR3. Per the germline V gene, CDR1 is SGDLS and CDR2 is YYNGEE. Trimming at V came to 6 bases and at J to 2 bases, leaving 5 bases not matched to a gene. The sample taken for sequencing was peripheral blood. The gene calls are TRBV9 and TRBJ1-1, with TRBD1 identical over 9 bases. This clonotype was obtained from a woman between 35 and 50 years old with COVID-19, enrolled during active disease. The CDR3 protein is CASNTGQGNTEAFF. The CDR3 bases are TGTGCCAGCAACACGGGACAGGGCAACACTGAAGCTTTCTTT. Together with reference TRBV9 and TRBJ1-1, the CDR3 gives the full variable domain: DSGVTQTPKHLITATGQRVTLRCSPRSGDLSVYWYQQSLDQGLQFLIQYYNGEERAKGNILERFSAQQFPDLHSELNLSSLELGDSALYFCASNTGQGNTEAFFGQGTRLTVV.